This T cell receptor beta chain was observed in a study of blood T cell repertoires in COVID-19. Across the whole study: The United States, Italy and Spain supplied acute and convalescent COVID-19 samples. PBMCs, B-cell-depleted T cells, or T cells provided the cDNA or gDNA that made up the material.

Source study methods: The assay estimated nucleated cells by amplifying reference gene primers. TCRdb's copy holds only in-frame clones and misses some; the assay was immunoSEQ multiplex PCR. Clonal size and the V and J genes are those of that table, whereas D and trimming came from the DNA. This table holds about 310,000 clones, about 90% found once. The specimen sequenced was peripheral blood. The source of this sequence is a woman aged 45-59 years who had recovered from COVID-19.

The CDR3 sequence: CASSLVFVEGGTEAFF. In nucleotides, the CDR3 is TGCGCCAGCAGCTTGGTTTTTGTGGAAGGGGGTACTGAAGCTTTCTTT. V usage is TRBV5-1 and J usage is TRBJ1-1, with D possibly being TRBD1 (6 bases). There are 16 residues in the CDR3. Trimming took 0 bases from V and 5 from J, leaving 17 bases between them. Germline V gene data show CDR1 as SGHRS and CDR2 as YFSETQ.